This T cell receptor (beta chain) was obtained from a study of cytomegalovirus exposure and HLA in healthy donors. Details on this clone: The antigen remains undetermined.

Study results and limitations: Later findings reportedly placed an Asian-associated ancestry cluster below the approximately 630-donor mean for N-insertions. Later analysis identified a missense DCLRE1C variant that was linked to TCR beta V- and J-gene trimming. Common viral pathogens seemed to be connected with several of the most significant clusters, according to a later analysis.

Participants comprised healthy donors of bone marrow. PCR involved 60 Vbeta and 13 Jbeta primers. Clones were sequenced by immunoSEQ multiplex PCR, and TCRdb holds only the in-frame ones, with some missing. The table records fewer than 150,000 clones, 80% of them present only once. This CDR3 has 15 residues. The ends lost 0 bases at V and 6 bases at J; junction bases unmatched: 8. The germline CDR1 and CDR2 sequences are GTSNPN and SVGIG (reference sequence). Sequencing was carried out using PBMCs. The rearrangement uses TRBV30 and TRBJ2-1; the match to TRBD2 covers 7 bases. This sequence was found in a man between 35 and 55 years old in good health and CMV-seropositive. Here the CDR3 reads CAWSVGAGVGNEQFF. DNA of the CDR3: TGTGCCTGGAGTGTAGGGGCGGGAGTAGGCAATGAGCAGTTCTTC.